This T cell receptor (beta chain) was identified during a study of T cells after yellow fever vaccination. The ends were cut back, 4 bases at V and 6 bases at J, with 10 bases in the middle. Germline V CDR1 and CDR2: LGHDT, YNNKEL (reference sequence). This CDR3 contains 13 residues. TCRdb ran MiXCR on the 5' RACE reads and lists one entry per CDR3 protein. The repertoire holds around 500,000 distinct CDR3 sequences, with 21% as singletons. The specimen comprised PBMCs, sampled approximately 20 days after the first yellow fever vaccination. This clonotype was sampled from a man aged 18-30 years who received the YFV17D yellow fever vaccine. The chain recombines TRBV3-1 with TRBJ1-5; D is ambiguous. In DNA form, the CDR3 reads TGTGCCAGCAGCCGACAACTTCGTCAGCCCCAGCATTTT. Translated, it gives CASSRQLRQPQHF.